This entry lists 31 T cell receptor beta chains sequenced from one sample in a study of shared clonotypes between healthy human individuals. Using immunoSEQ multiplex PCR, the repertoire was profiled, and TCRdb retains in-frame clones only, with some absent. This sample has 980,000 or so clones, with 76% found just once. Sequenced: memory CD4+ T cells sorted from blood. Stated subset: CD45RA-negative fraction. The receptors come from a young man in good health.

The rearrangement uses TRBV29-1 and TRBJ1-2; D might be TRBD1 (5 bases). Trimming took 4 bases from V and 6 from J, leaving 27 bases between them. The CDR3 is 17 amino acids. Germline assignment: CDR1 SQVTM and CDR2 ANQGSEA. CDR3 in DNA: TGCAGCGTTGTCGGGGGGAACCGGGACCCTTTCGGGGATGGCTACACCTTC. It translates to CSVVGGNRDPFGDGYTF.

The V call is TRBV5-1, the J call TRBJ1-1; 7 nucleotides align to TRBD1. Germline V gene data show CDR1 as SGHRS and CDR2 as YFSETQ. There are 15 residues in the CDR3. Trimming took 1 base from V and 3 from J; bases not matched to a gene: 6. The CDR3 bases are TGCGCCAGCAGCTTGCCGGACAGGCCCGACACTGAAGCTTTCTTT. It encodes CASSLPDRPDTEAFF.

This sequence joins TRBV5-6 and TRBJ2-7, with D possibly being TRBD2 (6 bases). V was cut by 0 bases and J by 2 bases, with 15 bases left in between. This CDR3 has 16 residues. Germline CDR1 and CDR2: SGHDT and YYEEEE. The chain's CDR3 is CASSLAFPGGAYEQYF. CDR3 sequence (DNA): TGTGCCAGCAGCTTGGCCTTTCCTGGCGGGGCCTACGAGCAGTACTTC.

In this sample, this clone turned up once. The CDR3 sequence is CASSQGTGNLEYF. CDR3 in DNA: TGTGCCAGCAGCCAGGGGACGGGCAATCTAGAGTACTTC. The chain links TRBV5-4 to TRBJ2-5; weak D call: TRBD1 (6 bases). Deletions cut 4 bases from V and 12 bases from J, with 19 bases between. The CDR3 loop spans 13 amino acids. From germline, CDR1 is SGHNT and CDR2 YYREEE (reference sequence).

As to this clone: This specimen includes other DNA sequences encoding the same CDR3. V and J are TRBV2 and TRBJ2-1; perhaps TRBD2 as D (6 bases). Germline V lookup: CDR1 SNHLY, CDR2 FYNNEI. This CDR3 is built from 12 residues. The V gene lost 4 bases and the J gene lost 7 bases, with 8 bases spanning the gap. The CDR3 DNA reads as TGTGCCAGCAGTGGTGGGGGGAATGAGCAGTTCTTC. Protein sequence: CASSGGGNEQFF. The variable domain in full, completed from reference TRBV2 and TRBJ2-1, reads EPEVTQTPSHQVTQMGQEVILRCVPISNHLYFYWYRQILGQKVEFLVSFYNNEISEKSEIFDDQFSVERPDGSNFTLKIRSTKLEDSAMYFCASSGGGNEQFFGPGTRLTVL.

The chain recombines TRBV10-1 with TRBJ1-3, with 7 bases aligning to TRBD1. J was trimmed by 0 bases and V by 6 bases; bases with no gene match: 17. This CDR3 spans 19 amino acids. Germline V lookup: CDR1 WNHNN, CDR2 SYGVQD (reference sequence). DNA of the CDR3: TGCGCCAGCAGCTGGACAGGTAGATTTGGGGCTGACTCTGGAAACACCATATATTTT. The encoded protein is CASSWTGRFGADSGNTIYF.

The J gene is TRBJ2-2, the V gene TRBV28; D assignment may be TRBD1 or TRBD2 (5 bases each). Germline V lookup: CDR1 MDHEN, CDR2 SYDVKM. This CDR3 is built from 16 residues. Between the trimmed V and J ends, which lost 6 bases and 5 bases, there was a span of 19 bases. The CDR3 nucleotides are TGTGCCAGCAGCCTCCAAACGCCGGGGCGAACCGGGGAGCTGTTTTTT. It codes for CASSLQTPGRTGELFF.

The genes are TRBV30 and TRBJ1-5; D gene uncertain. V dropped 2 bases and J dropped 6 bases, with 11 bases sitting between them. The CDR3 is 13 residues long. CDR1 GTSNPN and CDR2 SVGIG come from the germline V gene (reference sequence). CDR3 region: CAWSLAVGQPQHF. The CDR3 coding sequence is TGTGCCTGGAGTCTCGCGGTTGGTCAGCCCCAGCATTTT.

This chain links TRBV2 with TRBJ1-4; tentatively, D is TRBD1 (5 bases). The germline V gene encodes CDR1 SNHLY and CDR2 FYNNEI. The V end was cut by 1 base, the J end by 0 bases, with 9 bases between. The CDR3 runs to 16 residues. The CDR3 DNA sequence: TGTGCCAGCAGTGAAGAGGACACCGCAACTAATGAAAAACTGTTTTTT. Protein product: CASSEEDTATNEKLFF.

The gene calls are TRBV5-6 and TRBJ2-1; possible D gene TRBD2, 6 bases. Germline V gene lookup returns CDR1 SGHDT and CDR2 YYEEEE. The CDR3 has 15 amino acids. V lost 2 bases and J 1 base, leaving 10 bases between the germline ends. This CDR3 is CASSFSGLSYNEQFF. CDR3 sequence (DNA): TGTGCCAGCAGCTTTAGCGGACTATCCTACAATGAGCAGTTCTTC.

V and J are TRBV27 and TRBJ2-1, with 9 bases lining up with TRBD1. The CDR3 has 15 residues. J was trimmed by 2 bases and V by 8 bases; bases with no gene match: 7. Germline CDR1 and CDR2: MNHEY and SMNVEV (reference sequence). CDR3: CASRPGTGTYNEQFF. The CDR3 bases are TGTGCCAGCCGACCCGGGACAGGGACCTACAATGAGCAGTTCTTC.

The chain combines TRBV6-6 with TRBJ2-5, with 7 bases lining up with TRBD2. The end of the DNA fits TRBJ2-7 better, so the J call may be wrong. This CDR3 comprises 14 residues. Germline loops: CDR1 MNHNY, CDR2 SVGAGI (reference sequence). CDR3 nucleotide sequence: TGTGCCAGCGGGGGGGATAAGGGTAGCTACGAGCAGTACTTC. This sequence encodes CASGGDKGSYEQYF.

The V call is TRBV5-4, the J call TRBJ2-7; TRBD2 matches at 13 bases. The CDR3 has 15 residues. Germline V gene lookup returns CDR1 SGHNT and CDR2 YYREEE (reference sequence). Trimming removed 0 bases from V and 8 bases from J; junction bases left unmatched: 5. CDR3 sequence (DNA): TGTGCCAGCAGCTTGGGGACTAGCGGGGGCGATAAGCAGTACTTC. Amino acids: CASSLGTSGGDKQYF.

V gene TRBV18 combines with J gene TRBJ1-1, with 8 bases matching TRBD1. V gave up 3 bases and J gave up 0 bases; unmatched junction bases: 9. In germline, CDR1 is KGHSH, CDR2 LQKENI. The CDR3 length is 17 residues. The CDR3 DNA reads TGTGCCAGCTCACCCGACAGGGGTGGGGGAGTGAACACTGAAGCTTTCTTT. It specifies CASSPDRGGGVNTEAFF.

The chain has TRBV30 and TRBJ2-4, with D perhaps TRBD1 or TRBD2 (6 bases each). Trimming took off 3 bases at V and 9 bases at J, with 21 bases between the two ends. CDR3 length: 15 amino acids. CDR1 GTSNPN and CDR2 SVGIG come from the germline V gene (reference sequence). The CDR3 DNA reads TGTGCCTGGAGGCGACGGGGGCAAGGATCCGGCATTCAGTACTTC. It is translated as CAWRRRGQGSGIQYF.

This chain connects TRBV19 to TRBJ1-4; TRBD1 matches 8 bases. From germline, CDR1 is LNHDA and CDR2 SQIVND (reference sequence). CDR3 length: 14 amino acids. V trimming: 5 bases; J trimming: 7 bases; junction bases outside the gene matches: 6. The CDR3 coding sequence is TGTGCCAGTAGTGGAGGGACAGGTTTTGAAAAACTGTTTTTT. It encodes CASSGGTGFEKLFF.

The chain joins TRBV6-1 to TRBJ2-7, with 12 nucleotides matching TRBD1. The CDR3 has 15 residues. Trimming at V came to 6 bases and at J to 5 bases, leaving 8 bases not matched to a gene. The germline gives CDR1 MNHNS, CDR2 SASEGT. The CDR3 region is CASRGGTGGFHEQYF. CDR3 bases: TGTGCCAGCAGAGGAGGGACAGGGGGCTTTCACGAGCAGTACTTC.

As to this clone: Distinct nucleotide sequences in the sample also encode this CDR3. This chain uses TRBV18 with TRBJ2-3; TRBD2 matches at 8 bases. Germline trimming cut 6 bases from V and 0 bases from J; bases unmatched to any gene: 5. The CDR3 totals 15 residues. Germline values: CDR1 KGHSH, CDR2 LQKENI. CDR3 protein: CASSVAGRSTDTQYF. The DNA for the CDR3 is TGTGCCAGCTCGGTAGCGGGACGTAGCACAGATACGCAGTATTTT.

The rearrangement links TRBV6-5 to TRBJ1-1; 7 bases are a match to TRBD1. The germline V gene has CDR1 MNHEY and CDR2 SVGAGI. CDR3 length: 16 amino acids. Unmatched junction bases numbered 7, after V lost 2 bases and J lost 1 base. CDR3 in amino acids: CASSYRGRWGNTEAFF. CDR3 DNA: TGTGCCAGCAGTTACAGGGGGCGCTGGGGGAACACTGAAGCTTTCTTT.

The count of this clone is one. V gene TRBV4-1 combines with J gene TRBJ2-1; D uncertain. This CDR3 has 19 amino acids. Germline V gene lookup returns CDR1 MGHRA and CDR2 YSYEKL. Trimming removed 0 bases at V and 0 bases at J, with 18 bases between. The CDR3 here is CASSQDFLVYPSSYNEQFF. Written as DNA, the CDR3 is TGCGCCAGCAGCCAAGATTTCTTAGTCTACCCTAGCTCCTACAATGAGCAGTTCTTC.

The V gene is TRBV30, the J gene TRBJ1-6, with D hard to call. The length of the CDR3 is 11 residues. CDR1 and CDR2 (germline): GTSNPN, SVGIG (reference sequence). The V gene lost 1 base and the J gene lost 15 bases, with 10 bases spanning the gap. CDR3 nucleotide sequence: TGTGCCTGGAGTGAGGGCAATCTCCTCCACTTT. Protein product: CAWSEGNLLHF.

Remarks on this clone: One end of the junction is discordant with germline, which a read error may explain. The chain has TRBV28 and TRBJ2-7; TRBD2 aligns across 7 bases. Germline CDR1 and CDR2: MDHEN and SYDVKM. The CDR3 extends over 15 amino acids. CDR3 coding DNA: TGTGCCAGCAGTGCCAGGCCGGGGGGATCCTCCGAGCAGTACTTC. As protein: CASSARPGGSSEQYF.

This chain links TRBV11-2 with TRBJ2-7, with TRBD1 as a possible D gene (5 bases). Germline V lookup: CDR1 SGHAT, CDR2 FQNNGV. V was trimmed by 5 bases and J by 3 bases, leaving 11 bases between them. CDR3 size: 13 residues. The CDR3 region is CASSPGHDYEQYF. The DNA of the CDR3 is TGTGCCAGCAGCCCAGGACATGACTACGAGCAGTACTTC.

The chain carries TRBV7-9 and TRBJ1-6, with TRBD1 as a possible D gene (5 bases). The germline CDR1 and CDR2 sequences are SEHNR and FQNEAQ (reference sequence). Trimming stripped 5 bases from V and 10 bases from J, with 15 bases between. The CDR3 extends over 14 amino acids. Here the CDR3 DNA reads TGTGCCAGCAGCACGGGGGAAGGGAGGTCACCCCTCCACTTT. Translating it yields CASSTGEGRSPLHF. The complete variable domain, with remaining parts taken from reference TRBV7-9 and TRBJ1-6, reads DTGVSQNPRHKITKRGQNVTFRCDPISEHNRLYWYRQTLGQGPEFLTYFQNEAQLEKSRLLSDRFSAERPKGSFSTLEIQRTEQGDSAMYLCASSTGEGRSPLHFGNGTRLTVT.

This clone has more than one count but fewer than ten. The rearrangement joins TRBV7-2 to TRBJ2-2; D unclear. This CDR3 has 14 residues. Germline V gene data show CDR1 as SGHTA and CDR2 as FQGNSA. V was cut by 5 bases and J by 1 base, with 8 bases left in between. CDR3 region: CASSRLMNTGELFF. The CDR3 nucleotides are TGTGCCAGCAGCCGCCTCATGAACACCGGGGAGCTGTTTTTT. The whole variable domain, remainder taken from reference TRBV7-2 and TRBJ2-2, is GAGVSQSPSNKVTEKGKDVELRCDPISGHTALYWYRQSLGQGLEFLIYFQGNSAPDKSGLPSDRFSAERTGGSVSTLTIQRTQQEDSAVYLCASSRLMNTGELFFGEGSRLTVL.

This rearrangement joins TRBV7-8 to TRBJ1-2; 9 bases fit TRBD1. Germline CDR1 and CDR2: SGHVS and FQNEAQ. Trimming took 1 base from V and 7 from J; bases not matched to a gene: 4. This CDR3 spans 14 amino acids. The CDR3 bases are TGTGCCAGCAGCTTAGAACAGGGGGCGGGTGGCTACACCTTC. It specifies CASSLEQGAGGYTF.

DNA for the CDR3: TGCGCCAGCAGCCAAGCAGGTGGGGCTGCCCTCTATGGCTACACCTTC. Protein product: CASSQAGGAALYGYTF. V and J are TRBV4-3 and TRBJ1-2, with D possibly being TRBD1 (5 bases). CDR1 is LGHNA and CDR2 is YSLEER in the germline V gene. The CDR3 has 16 residues. The V and J ends lost 1 base and 4 bases respectively, with 16 bases between them.

The rearrangement links TRBV7-9 to TRBJ2-1, with 12 bases fitting TRBD2. The V gene end was trimmed by 4 bases and the J gene end by 6 bases; junction bases not matched to a gene: 7. This CDR3 has 16 residues. Germline CDR1 is SEHNR and CDR2 is FQNEAQ (reference sequence). In nucleotides, the CDR3 is TGTGCCAGCAGCTCCGAACTAGCGGGAGGTGGCAATGAGCAGTTCTTC. This gives the protein CASSSELAGGGNEQFF.

The chain recombines TRBV15 with TRBJ2-3; D perhaps matches TRBD1 (5 bases). V dropped 1 base and J dropped 0 bases, with 8 bases sitting between them. CDR1 and CDR2 (germline): LNHNV, YYDKDF (reference sequence). This CDR3 comprises 15 residues. CDR3 sequence reads: CATSRGDSSTDTQYF. CDR3 DNA sequence: TGTGCCACCAGCAGAGGAGACAGTAGCACAGATACGCAGTATTTT.

The chain joins TRBV12-5 to TRBJ2-2, with 13 nucleotides matching TRBD2. The germline V gene has CDR1 LGHNT and CDR2 FRNRAP. The ends lost 5 bases at V and 6 bases at J; junction bases unmatched: 6. This CDR3 contains 16 residues. The CDR3 reads CASGPRTSGSSGELFF. The CDR3 DNA follows: TGTGCTAGTGGTCCCAGGACTAGCGGGAGCTCCGGGGAGCTGTTTTTT.

The chain has TRBV9 and TRBJ2-1; 10 positions match TRBD2. CDR1 is SGDLS, CDR2 YYNGEE, per germline. The CDR3 has 15 residues. Unmatched junction bases numbered 5, after V lost 0 bases and J lost 8 bases. CDR3 sequence: CASSVGLAGVDEQFF. The CDR3 coding sequence is TGTGCCAGCAGCGTAGGTCTAGCGGGAGTGGATGAGCAGTTCTTC.